The entry below describes one T cell receptor beta chain. Antigen unknown. These data come from a study of T cells in tuberculosis. General observations from the study: Shorter CDR3-alpha in active tuberculosis partly drove smaller distances.

The time point was: new active TB diagnosis, blood taken before or within 7 days of starting treatment. Positive smear microscopy and/or M. tuberculosis culture confirmed active disease. Each donor contributed around 100,000 T cells on average, unsorted. TCRdb's table, derived via immunoSEQ multiplex PCR, lists solely in-frame clones and lacks some. The table has roughly 34,000 clones, nearly 90% seen once; the top ten hold 5% to 6%. This CDR3 is 13 amino acids long. Trimming shortened V by 4 bases and J by 8 bases, and 12 bases separated the two germline ends. Germline CDR1 is LGHNA and CDR2 is YSLEER.

The clonotype comes from an adult with tuberculosis. The sequencing used PBMCs, collected at tuberculosis diagnosis. The chain carries TRBV4-3 and TRBJ2-1; maybe TRBD1 (6 bases). Here the CDR3 reads CASSPRRQDEQFF. The CDR3 DNA is TGCGCCAGCAGCCCCAGGAGACAGGATGAGCAGTTCTTC.